This is a list of T cell receptor beta chains from one sample in a study of cytomegalovirus exposure and HLA in healthy donors. Assay: immunoSEQ multiplex PCR; the TCRdb copy retains only in-frame clones and omits some. The data show fewer than 150,000 clones, with around 77% seen just once and around 1.2% held by the top ten. The source material was PBMCs. The receptors stem from a man over 45 in good health and CMV-seronegative. Both conserved end residues are part of each CDR3.

V gene	J gene	CDR3 protein
TRBV5-5	TRBJ2-1	CASSSAPQTSYNEQFF
TRBV10-3	TRBJ2-2	CAISEPGQAPGELFF
TRBV19	TRBJ2-2	CASSIQGGNTGELFF
TRBV27	TRBJ1-1	CASSLRSVIPNTEAFF
TRBV29-1	TRBJ2-3	CSVQGGGQGVTDTQYF
TRBV10-2	TRBJ2-2	CASTGTSRNTGELFF
TRBV28	TRBJ2-1	CASSLLSDEQFF
TRBV6-5	TRBJ1-1	CASTYQGAANTEAFF
TRBV7-6	TRBJ2-3	CASSSSLRTGLPDTQYF
TRBV28	TRBJ1-2	CASSFASLIRHGYTF
TRBV11-2	TRBJ1-2	CAYGDSPNYGYTF
TRBV28	TRBJ2-3	CASSLATVNTQYF
TRBV27	TRBJ1-4	CASSDLGQGGEKLFF
TRBV5-1	TRBJ2-3	CASSLDSSTDTQYF
TRBV6-1	TRBJ2-3	CASSRESPSTDTQYF
TRBV6-1	TRBJ2-7	CASRDSGTAAYEQYF
TRBV6-4	TRBJ2-3	CASRLVAGDTDTQYF
TRBV25-1	TRBJ2-6	CASSDPTGPGANVLTF
TRBV4-1	TRBJ1-2	CASSQTGTRNYGYTF
TRBV5-1	TRBJ2-5	CASSFSGETQYF
TRBV5-1	TRBJ1-1	CASTDRDAEAFF
TRBV5-1	TRBJ2-6	CASSSDQGVSGANVLTF
TRBV7-2	TRBJ1-1	CASSSIQGYYPEAFF
TRBV30	TRBJ2-2	CAWSVGGTGELFF
TRBV28	TRBJ2-7	CASSSYRTGGYEQYF
TRBV6-6	TRBJ1-1	CASTYSGNTEAFF
TRBV2	TRBJ1-5	CASRPGYSNQPQHF
TRBV1	TRBJ2-7	CTSSQRRPRRYEQYF
TRBV5-1	TRBJ2-1	CASSLMTSGSAPEQFF
TRBV6-6	TRBJ2-7	CASSYSTGGLEQYF
TRBV6-1	TRBJ1-1	CASKVQDRVSEAFF
TRBV30	TRBJ2-1	CAWSVRGGGPKEQFF
TRBV5-4	TRBJ2-3	CASSQGTSGRPDTQYF
TRBV6-1	TRBJ2-7	CASIPPTGTYEQYF
TRBV5-4	TRBJ2-7	CASSLGGSGSYEQYF
TRBV4-1	TRBJ2-3	CASSLLAGDLEDTQYF
TRBV6-5	TRBJ1-4	CASSYSSGTANEKLFF
TRBV29-1	TRBJ2-7	CSARQGGAYEQYF
TRBV23-1	TRBJ1-5	CASSQSDGPNQPQHF
TRBV19	TRBJ2-7	CASSIAIGGSYEQYF
TRBV28	TRBJ1-5	CASHLTGTGYQPQHF
TRBV6-5	TRBJ2-5	CASSSTGAGSETQYF
TRBV2	TRBJ2-7	CASSDSYEQYF
TRBV10-3	TRBJ1-1	CAISAFRGRTEAFF
TRBV5-1	TRBJ1-2	CASSLAGTGGEGYTF
TRBV28	TRBJ1-5	CASMGQSNQPQHF
TRBV27	TRBJ2-5	CASIAPHTQYF
TRBV19	TRBJ1-2	CATQNRKKPYGYTF
TRBV6-5	TRBJ1-1	CASIRGRGWNTEAFF
TRBV30	TRBJ2-1	CAWVGGTSVYNEQFF